One and the same sample provided the 15 T cell receptor beta chains below, sequenced in a study of shared clonotypes between healthy human individuals. As defined, naive CD8 cells were CD45RO-negative and positively selected for CCR7, with terminally differentiated effector memory CD45RA+ cells excluded. The table came from immunoSEQ multiplex PCR; TCRdb's copy has only in-frame clones and leaves some out. The sample consists of hundreds of thousands of clones, roughly 98% of them appearing once. Material for sequencing was naive CD8+ T cells sorted from blood. These receptor sequences come from a man aged 25-40 years in good health.

This clone was recorded only once. V and J are TRBV4-2 and TRBJ1-3; 9 nucleotides align to TRBD1. The CDR3 contains 17 residues. Germline V CDR1 and CDR2: LGHNA, YNFKEQ. Unmatched junction bases numbered 7, after V lost 2 bases and J lost 2 bases. CDR3 loop: CASSQNLDRGTGNTIYF. The CDR3 DNA sequence: TGTGCCAGCAGCCAAAACCTAGACAGGGGGACTGGAAACACCATATATTTT.

This chain uses TRBV5-1 with TRBJ2-6; 12 nucleotides agree with TRBD2. The junction had 3 bases not matched to a gene; V was cut back by 5 bases and J by 3 bases. The germline CDR1 and CDR2 sequences are SGHRS and YFSETQ. The CDR3 sequence is 16 residues long. The CDR3 DNA sequence: TGCGCCAGCAGGACTAGCGGGAGAAATGGGGCCAACGTCCTGACTTTC. It is translated as CASRTSGRNGANVLTF. The variable domain in full, completed from reference TRBV5-1 and TRBJ2-6, reads KAGVTQTPRYLIKTRGQQVTLSCSPISGHRSVSWYQQTPGQGLQFLFEYFSETQRNKGNFPGRFSGRQFSNSRSEMNVSTLELGDSALYLCASRTSGRNGANVLTFGAGSRLTVL.

The J gene is TRBJ2-7, the V gene TRBV7-8; the D is unclear. The germline V gene has CDR1 SGHVS and CDR2 FQNEAQ. The V and J ends lost 3 bases and 3 bases respectively, with 6 bases between them. The CDR3 is 12 residues long. The CDR3 DNA reads TGTGCCAGCAGCTTCAGGATCTACGAGCAGTACTTC. The encoded protein is CASSFRIYEQYF.

The chain carries TRBV10-3 and TRBJ1-2; TRBD1 agrees at 7 bases. V shed 3 bases, J shed 6 bases, and the junction held 7 bases outside the gene matches. This CDR3 contains 14 residues. The germline V gene encodes CDR1 ENHRY and CDR2 SYGVKD. As DNA, the CDR3 is TGTGCCATCAGTGACTTGGGCCAGGGGGATGGCTACACCTTC. Protein sequence: CAISDLGQGDGYTF.

This clone was seen once. The chain links TRBV29-1 to TRBJ1-2, with D unresolved. Between the trimmed V and J ends, which lost 6 bases and 4 bases, there was a span of 18 bases. The germline V gene has CDR1 SQVTM and CDR2 ANQGSEA. The CDR3 contains 14 residues. In nucleotides, the CDR3 is TGCAGCGTGGGCCGGGAAACCGTAGGCTATGGCTACACCTTC. It yields the protein CSVGRETVGYGYTF.

The gene calls are TRBV29-1 and TRBJ1-1; D is undetermined. The V and J ends lost 4 bases and 6 bases respectively, with 6 bases between them. From germline, CDR1 is SQVTM and CDR2 ANQGSEA. The CDR3 contains 10 residues. The CDR3 DNA sequence: TGCAGCGTTGGGGGATCTGAAGCTTTCTTT. Its protein product is CSVGGSEAFF.

The chain combines TRBV27 with TRBJ1-5, with D tentatively TRBD1 (5 bases). The CDR3 is 13 amino acids. Germline CDR1 MNHEY, CDR2 SMNVEV (reference sequence). The germline V and J ends were trimmed by 5 bases and 11 bases, with 16 bases remaining between them. CDR3 sequence reads: CASSGGSHWAQHF. Here the CDR3 DNA reads TGTGCCAGCAGTGGGGGGAGTCATTGGGCCCAGCATTTT.

This CDR3 is CASSLYTYEQYF. DNA for the CDR3: TGTGCCAGCAGCTTATATACCTACGAGCAGTACTTC. V and J are TRBV7-2 and TRBJ2-7, with no clear D. The germline V gene encodes CDR1 SGHTA and CDR2 FQGNSA. The CDR3 consists of 12 residues. Trimming left V 2 bases short and J 2 bases short, with 4 bases between.

J is TRBJ2-1 and V is TRBV18; weak D call: TRBD1 (7 bases). In germline, CDR1 is KGHSH, CDR2 LQKENI. The CDR3 sequence is 13 residues long. V lost 4 bases to trimming and J lost 6 bases, with 10 bases between them. The CDR3 protein is CASSRQGGNEQFF. CDR3 DNA: TGTGCCAGCTCACGACAGGGAGGCAATGAGCAGTTCTTC.

The rearrangement joins TRBV6-5 to TRBJ2-7, with D possibly being TRBD2 (5 bases). V shed 2 bases and J shed 4 bases, with 12 bases lying between them. This CDR3 contains 14 residues. From germline, CDR1 is MNHEY and CDR2 SVGAGI. CDR3 nucleotides: TGTGCCAGCAGTTACGGCGGTCCGGGGTACGAGCAGTACTTC. Its protein is CASSYGGPGYEQYF.

The chain combines TRBV5-8 with TRBJ2-3; 11 bases fit TRBD2. V lost 3 bases to trimming and J lost 1 base; unmatched junction nucleotides: 10. Germline V gene sequence: CDR1 SGHTS, CDR2 YDEGEE. The CDR3 totals 18 residues. The DNA of the CDR3 is TGTGCCAGCAGCTCGGGGACTAGCGGTCTGACAGGCACAGATACGCAGTATTTT. Protein sequence: CASSSGTSGLTGTDTQYF.

This chain connects TRBV11-2 to TRBJ2-1; D is possibly TRBD1 or TRBD2 (5 bases each). V dropped 5 bases and J dropped 5 bases, with 22 bases sitting between them. The CDR3 has 17 residues. The V gene's germline CDR1 is SGHAT and CDR2 FQNNGV. The CDR3: CASSGLRGGIVDNEQFF. The CDR3 nucleotides read TGTGCCAGCAGCGGGTTGCGTGGGGGTATTGTGGACAATGAGCAGTTCTTC.

The chain recombines TRBV7-9 with TRBJ1-5, with D tentatively TRBD1 (5 bases). The length of the CDR3 is 14 residues. Germline CDR1 reads SEHNR; CDR2 reads FQNEAQ (reference sequence). V was clipped by 3 bases and J by 11 bases, with 17 bases between them. The CDR3 DNA sequence: TGTGCCAGCAGCTTGGACGGGGGAGAATTGACCCAGCATTTT. Translating it yields CASSLDGGELTQHF.

In nucleotides, the CDR3 is TGTGCCACCGTGGACAGACACGAGCAGTACTTC. This gives the protein CATVDRHEQYF. This sequence joins TRBV25-1 and TRBJ2-7; D perhaps matches TRBD1 (6 bases). Trimming removed 10 bases from V and 5 bases from J, with 12 bases in between. The CDR3 length is 11 residues. Germline assignment: CDR1 MGHDK and CDR2 SYGVNS.

The chain uses TRBV9 and TRBJ2-1; no clear D gene. V lost 5 bases, J lost 15 bases, and 12 bases lay in between. The CDR3 loop spans 10 amino acids. Germline lookup yields CDR1 SGDLS and CDR2 YYNGEE. The CDR3 nucleotides read TGTGCCAGCAGTCTTATACCCCCGTTCTTC. This translates into CASSLIPPFF. Drawing the rest from reference TRBV9 and TRBJ2-1, the complete variable domain is DSGVTQTPKHLITATGQRVTLRCSPRSGDLSVYWYQQSLDQGLQFLIQYYNGEERAKGNILERFSAQQFPDLHSELNLSSLELGDSALYFCASSLIPPFFGPGTRLTVL.